The clone carrying this T cell receptor (beta chain) has more than one count but fewer than ten. What it binds is unknown. Germline trimming cut 0 bases from V and 5 bases from J; bases unmatched to any gene: 4. Per germline, CDR1 SGHRS and CDR2 YFSETQ. The CDR3 has 16 amino acids. The source of the sample is a study of metastatic and nonmetastatic thyroid tumors. Study information: Patients with malignant and benign thyroid disease provided blood and tumor or nodule tissue, whose repertoires were compared. Regarding the study as a whole: Reported TCR beta diversity, measured in blood and tumor, was significantly higher for malignant thyroid tumors than for benign nodules.

No treatment of any kind had been given to any patient before thyroid surgery. In the original analysis: A classifier for distant metastasis in papillary thyroid cancer was constructed using CDR3 differences observed across clinicopathological groups. TCRdb re-called clones via MiXCR from the PCR reads. These V and J calls originate from TCRdb's pipeline instead of the authors' own analysis. The sample lists tens of thousands of clones; 20% were seen once. Specimen: blood. This rearrangement joins TRBV5-1 to TRBJ2-2; TRBD1 agrees at 10 bases. The receptor comes from a female donor with papillary thyroid cancer or a benign thyroid nodule (not recorded which). Some clones in this sample may be carry-over from other donors' samples. The chain's CDR3 is CASSLGQGAKTGELFF. The CDR3 DNA reads as TGCGCCAGCAGCTTGGGACAGGGGGCTAAGACCGGGGAGCTGTTTTTT.